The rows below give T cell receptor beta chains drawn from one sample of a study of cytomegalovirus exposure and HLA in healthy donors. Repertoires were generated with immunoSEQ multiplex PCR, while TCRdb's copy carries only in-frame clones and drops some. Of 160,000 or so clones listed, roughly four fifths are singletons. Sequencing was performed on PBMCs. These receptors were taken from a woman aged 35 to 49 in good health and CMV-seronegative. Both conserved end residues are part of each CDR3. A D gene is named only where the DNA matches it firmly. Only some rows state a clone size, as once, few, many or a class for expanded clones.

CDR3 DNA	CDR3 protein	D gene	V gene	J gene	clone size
TGCGCCAGCAGCCCGGGACAGGGGAGTGCAGATACGCAGTATTTT	CASSPGQGSADTQYF	TRBD1	TRBV4-1	TRBJ2-3	few
TGTGCCAGCAGACGACGGGGACAGGGGAAAGCTTTCTTT	CASRRRGQGKAFF	TRBD1	TRBV6-6	TRBJ1-1	many
TGTGCCAGTGCCGGGACAGGGGCCTCTGGGGCCAACGTCCTGACTTTC	CASAGTGASGANVLTF	TRBD1	TRBV28	TRBJ2-6	-
TGCGCCAGCAGTGAACAGGGGGCTAATGAGCAGTTCTTC	CASSEQGANEQFF	TRBD1	TRBV10-1	TRBJ2-1	-
TGTGCCAGCAGCTCCAAGACAGGAGAGGGTCCCCTCCACTTT	CASSSKTGEGPLHF	-	TRBV7-3	TRBJ1-6	-
TGTGCCAGCAGCTTAGGAGCAGGGGCCCAAGAGCAGCCCCAGCATTTT	CASSLGAGAQEQPQHF	-	TRBV7-9	TRBJ1-5	-
TGTGCCAGTAGTATTCAACAGGGTCGGCAGCCCCAGCATTTT	CASSIQQGRQPQHF	-	TRBV19	TRBJ1-5	-
TGTGCCAGCAGTGAACTAGCGGTTGGGGTGACCCAGTACTTC	CASSELAVGVTQYF	TRBD2	TRBV25-1	TRBJ2-5	-
TGTGCCAGCAGCTTGGTACAGCCAGAGGAGCAGTACTTC	CASSLVQPEEQYF	-	TRBV5-5	TRBJ2-7	-
TGTGCCAGTAGTACGACAGCTTCGAAGAAGAGGACCGGGGAGCTGTTTTTT	CASSTTASKKRTGELFF	-	TRBV19	TRBJ2-2	-
TGTGCCAGCAGCCCCTCACCTCCCGGGGAGCGGGGTAACTACGAGCAGTACTTC	CASSPSPPGERGNYEQYF	TRBD2	TRBV4-2	TRBJ2-7	-
TGTGCCAGCAGTTCCTCAGGTGGTGGCGAGCGCTACAATGAGCAGTTCTTC	CASSSSGGGERYNEQFF	-	TRBV6-7	TRBJ2-1	-
TGTGCCAGCAGCCCCGGGACAGGGAGCTCCTACGAGCAGTACTTC	CASSPGTGSSYEQYF	TRBD1	TRBV6-5	TRBJ2-7	once
TGTGCCAGTAGTATAATCCCACTAGCGGGGGACTACGAGCAGTACTTC	CASSIIPLAGDYEQYF	TRBD2	TRBV19	TRBJ2-7	-
TGTGCCAGCAGCTCCCTCACCTTAAGCCCCTACGAGCAGTACTTC	CASSSLTLSPYEQYF	-	TRBV4-2	TRBJ2-7	few
TGTGCCAGCAGCTTAGCTATCAAAAACTATGGCTACACCTTC	CASSLAIKNYGYTF	-	TRBV11-2	TRBJ1-2	few
TGTGCCAGCAGTCTTTTCCATAACCAGGGGGCCGATGAAAAACTGTTTTTT	CASSLFHNQGADEKLFF	TRBD1	TRBV28	TRBJ1-4	-
TGCGCCAGCAGCCAAGGACAGGGGCTGTCCAAAAACATTCAGTACTTC	CASSQGQGLSKNIQYF	TRBD1	TRBV4-1	TRBJ2-4	-
TGCAGTGCTCGCGACATAGTCGCGCAGTATTTT	CSARDIVAQYF	-	TRBV20-1	TRBJ2-3	few
TGTGCCAGCCAGCAGCTTAGGGACAATCGAGAGACCCAGTACTTC	CASQQLRDNRETQYF	-	TRBV7-2	TRBJ2-5	-
TGTGCCAGTAGTATTCACATGGGGAGGGGATCCACCGGGGAGCTGTTTTTT	CASSIHMGRGSTGELFF	TRBD2	TRBV19	TRBJ2-2	few
TGTGCCAGCAGCTTAGTTTCAATACGGACAGGGCTCCAAGAGACCCAGTACTTC	CASSLVSIRTGLQETQYF	TRBD1	TRBV7-6	TRBJ2-5	-
TGTGCCAGTAGTATACCGTGGCAGGGTGAGACTGAAGCTTTCTTT	CASSIPWQGETEAFF	-	TRBV19	TRBJ1-1	-
TGTGCCAGCAGTGGGTCCCCCCTAGCGGGGGGACACGAGCAGTACTTC	CASSGSPLAGGHEQYF	TRBD2	TRBV25-1	TRBJ2-7	-
TGTGCCAGCTCCGAAAAAGACAGGGGGAAAGAGACCCAGTACTTC	CASSEKDRGKETQYF	TRBD1	TRBV18	TRBJ2-5	-
TGTGCCATCAGTGAGCCGAACCGGGGACAGAACTACGAGCAGTACTTC	CAISEPNRGQNYEQYF	TRBD1	TRBV10-3	TRBJ2-7	-
TGTGCCAGCAGCATGGGACAGGCAGGGGATCAGCCCCAGCATTTT	CASSMGQAGDQPQHF	TRBD1	TRBV5-8	TRBJ1-5	-
TGTGCCAGCAGCCCCCCAGGGGCGGATGAAGCTTTCTTT	CASSPPGADEAFF	-	TRBV14	TRBJ1-1	once
TGTGCCAGCAGCCCAGGGGTAGGGTACGAGCAGTACTTC	CASSPGVGYEQYF	-	TRBV9	TRBJ2-7	-
TGTGCCAGCAGCTTACTAGCGGGGGGGCCCGCGAGCACCGGGGAGCTGTTTTTT	CASSLLAGGPASTGELFF	TRBD2	TRBV7-8	TRBJ2-2	once
TGTGCCAGCAGCTTATCCCCGGTCCACGAGCAGTACTTC	CASSLSPVHEQYF	-	TRBV7-3	TRBJ2-7	-
TGCGCCAGCAGTGAGTCGGCAGGGGCGGGCTGGGACGAGCAGTACTTC	CASSESAGAGWDEQYF	-	TRBV10-1	TRBJ2-7	-
TGTGCCAGCGGGGGGCGAATCACAGATACGCAGTATTTT	CASGGRITDTQYF	-	TRBV19	TRBJ2-3	-
TGTGCCAGCAGTTTGGGAGCTGGACTGACCGGTGGCTACACCTTC	CASSLGAGLTGGYTF	-	TRBV6-5	TRBJ1-2	-
TGTGCCAGCGCGGGGGAGGGGGGCTATGGCTACACCTTC	CASAGEGGYGYTF	-	TRBV2	TRBJ1-2	once
TGTGCCAGCAGCCGAAACTACAGGGGGCACACTGAAGCTTTCTTT	CASSRNYRGHTEAFF	TRBD1	TRBV7-6	TRBJ1-1	few
TGCGCCAGCAGCCCACATGGACTAGCGGGGGGGCTTACAGATACGCAGTATTTT	CASSPHGLAGGLTDTQYF	TRBD2	TRBV5-1	TRBJ2-3	-